Below are 27 T cell receptor beta chains sequenced from a single sample in a study of blood T cell repertoires in COVID-19. Sequencing used immunoSEQ multiplex PCR; TCRdb keeps in-frame clones, though not all of them. The data show some 88,000 clones, about 83% seen once. The sample comprised peripheral blood. The receptors here all came from a woman aged 70-85 years with acute or convalescent COVID-19.

The chain couples TRBV7-9 to TRBJ1-1; 10 nucleotides align to TRBD1. The CDR3 is 14 residues long. Losses at the gene ends were 7 bases for V and 7 bases for J; bases not matched to a gene: 9. Germline lookup yields CDR1 SEHNR and CDR2 FQNEAQ (reference sequence). CDR3 in amino acids: CASNRDRGLDEAFF. The CDR3 nucleotides are TGTGCCAGCAACCGAGACAGGGGGCTTGATGAAGCTTTCTTT.

This clone was recorded a few times. V gene TRBV2 combines with J gene TRBJ1-5; no firm D call. The germline V and J ends were trimmed by 2 bases and 3 bases, with 5 bases remaining between them. This CDR3 region has 13 residues. The germline V gene has CDR1 SNHLY and CDR2 FYNNEI. The CDR3 spells CASSELANQPQHF. Written as DNA, the CDR3 is TGTGCCAGCAGTGAACTAGCCAATCAGCCCCAGCATTTT.

The chain uses TRBV11-2 and TRBJ2-1; the D gene is possibly TRBD2 (6 bases). Germline-derived CDR1 and CDR2 are SGHAT and FQNNGV. V was cut by 4 bases and J by 2 bases, with 15 bases left in between. The CDR3 contains 16 residues. CDR3 amino acids: CASSSPWEVTYNEQFF. The CDR3 region has the DNA TGTGCCAGCAGCTCCCCTTGGGAGGTAACCTACAATGAGCAGTTCTTC.

This rearrangement joins TRBV24-1 to TRBJ2-1; TRBD1 matches at 8 bases. The CDR3 is 16 residues long. Germline CDR1 KGHDR, CDR2 SFDVKD. Losses at the gene ends were 2 bases for V and 5 bases for J; bases not matched to a gene: 7. CDR3 nucleotides: TGTGCCACCAGTGATTCCGGGACAGGTAAGGACAATGAGCAGTTCTTC. Translated, it gives CATSDSGTGKDNEQFF.

A note on this clone: A junction boundary mismatches the germline segment, possibly from a read error. J is TRBJ1-2 and V is TRBV2, with 9 bases lining up with TRBD1. CDR3 length: 14 amino acids. Looked up from germline, CDR1 is SNHLY and CDR2 is FYNNEI. The CDR3 nucleotides are TGTGCCAGCAGTGAAGCGCGCGGGACAGGGTCTCCGCCTTTC. Its protein is CASSEARGTGSPPF.

This clone was picked up one time. The genes are TRBV5-1 and TRBJ1-1, with a possible D match to TRBD1 (5 bases). Trimming cost V 4 bases and J 3 bases, with 13 bases left between them. CDR1 is SGHRS and CDR2 is YFSETQ in the germline V gene. There are 14 residues in the CDR3. CDR3 nucleotides: TGCGCCAGCAGCCTGATGGGAGGGGACACTGAAGCTTTCTTT. As protein: CASSLMGGDTEAFF.

The chain joins TRBV19 to TRBJ1-2; the match to TRBD1 covers 9 bases. The CDR3 is 15 amino acids. The J segment lost 4 bases and the V segment lost 7 bases, leaving 10 bases of the junction unmatched. The germline CDR1 and CDR2 sequences are LNHDA and SQIVND (reference sequence). Here the CDR3 reads CASTDPGQGIYGYTF. CDR3 in DNA: TGTGCCAGTACTGACCCCGGACAGGGGATCTATGGCTACACCTTC.

The chain links TRBV10-1 to TRBJ1-4, with D maybe TRBD1 (6 bases). This CDR3 region has 14 residues. V was trimmed by 3 bases and J by 7 bases, leaving 12 bases between them. CDR1 is WNHNN, CDR2 SYGVQD, per germline (reference sequence). The CDR3 loop is CASSDTQGGEKLFF. For the CDR3, the DNA is TGCGCCAGCAGTGACACCCAAGGGGGTGAAAAACTGTTTTTT.

The chain recombines TRBV2 with TRBJ2-1; 8 nucleotides agree with TRBD2. The V segment lost 6 bases and the J segment 5 bases; nucleotides outside the gene matches: 6. The CDR3 totals 14 residues. The V gene's germline CDR1 is SNHLY and CDR2 FYNNEI. The DNA of the CDR3 is TGTGCCAGCAGCCCGGGACTAGAGAACAATGAGCAGTTCTTC. It yields the protein CASSPGLENNEQFF.

The V and J genes are TRBV6-5 and TRBJ1-6; D is perhaps TRBD1 (5 bases). The CDR3 is 15 residues long. V lost 6 bases to trimming and J lost 3 bases, with 12 bases between them. Germline lookup yields CDR1 MNHEY and CDR2 SVGAGI. The DNA for the CDR3 is TGTGCCAGCAGAGTGACAGCCAGCTATAATTCACCCCTCCACTTT. It translates to CASRVTASYNSPLHF.

V is TRBV2 and J is TRBJ2-2; D unclear. Per germline, CDR1 SNHLY and CDR2 FYNNEI. The V and J ends lost 3 bases and 5 bases respectively, with 7 bases between them. The CDR3 consists of 13 residues. CDR3 coding DNA: TGTGCCAGCAGTGAGTCCAGAACCGGGGAGCTGTTTTTT. Encoded protein: CASSESRTGELFF.

The chain uses TRBV19 and TRBJ1-3, with D possibly TRBD1 on 5 matching bases. Germline lookup yields CDR1 LNHDA and CDR2 SQIVND (reference sequence). The CDR3 has 16 amino acids. Trimming cost V 6 bases and J 1 base, with 16 bases left between them. For the CDR3, the DNA is TGTGCCAGTAGCGCCAGGGCTCCTAATTCTGGAAACACCATATATTTT. Its translation is CASSARAPNSGNTIYF. The whole variable domain, remainder taken from reference TRBV19 and TRBJ1-3, is DGGITQSPKYLFRKEGQNVTLSCEQNLNHDAMYWYRQDPGQGLRLIYYSQIVNDFQKGDIAEGYSVSREKKESFPLTVTSAQKNPTAFYLCASSARAPNSGNTIYFGEGSWLTVV.

The chain carries TRBV6-1 and TRBJ1-2; 10 nucleotides align to TRBD1. J gave up 8 bases and V 3 bases, and 3 bases lay outside the gene matches. CDR1 and CDR2 (germline): MNHNS, SASEGT. The CDR3 length is 13 residues. CDR3 coding DNA: TGTGCCAGCAGTGAGGGACAGGGGCTCGGCTACACCTTC. Translated: CASSEGQGLGYTF.

V and J are TRBV3-1 (or the pseudogene TRBV3-2) and TRBJ1-2; D unclear. Germline-derived CDR1 and CDR2 are LGHDT and YNNKEL (reference sequence). V lost 4 bases and J 0 bases, leaving 9 bases between the germline ends. CDR3 length equals 14 residues. CDR3 coding DNA: TGTGCCAGCAGCCCAGAGCTACCTAACTATGGCTACACCTTC. Translating it yields CASSPELPNYGYTF.

The V gene is TRBV4-2, the J gene TRBJ1-4, with 8 bases fitting TRBD1. CDR1 LGHNA and CDR2 YNFKEQ come from the germline V gene. The CDR3 extends over 15 amino acids. V trimming: 4 bases; J trimming: 3 bases; junction bases outside the gene matches: 4. CDR3 sequence reads: CASSPQGAANEKLFF. The CDR3 DNA is TGTGCCAGCAGCCCCCAGGGGGCAGCTAATGAAAAACTGTTTTTT.

The table lists this clone with a few counts. The chain uses TRBV3-1 (or the pseudogene TRBV3-2) and TRBJ2-5; 10 positions match TRBD2. CDR1 LGHDT and CDR2 YNNKEL come from the germline V gene (reference sequence). After removal of 1 base from V and 4 bases from J, the junction contained 9 bases not matched to a gene. The CDR3 is made up of 17 amino acids. In DNA form, the CDR3 reads TGTGCCAGCAGCCAAGGAATTGTAGCGGGAGGAAGAGAGACCCAGTACTTC. Protein sequence: CASSQGIVAGGRETQYF.

This chain joins TRBV29-1 and TRBJ2-1; 9 bases agree with TRBD2. Trimming took 4 bases from V and 4 from J; bases not matched to a gene: 8. Per germline, CDR1 SQVTM and CDR2 ANQGSEA. The CDR3 runs 15 residues. CDR3 residues: CSVAGSSGEYNEQFF. The CDR3 region has the DNA TGCAGCGTTGCCGGTTCTAGCGGGGAATACAATGAGCAGTTCTTC.

The rearrangement links TRBV5-1 to TRBJ2-7, with 9 bases matching TRBD1. Trimming cost V 6 bases and J 4 bases; bases outside gene matches: 20. Germline loops: CDR1 SGHRS, CDR2 YFSETQ. CDR3 length: 18 amino acids. CDR3 in DNA: TGCGCCAGCAACACTAACCGACTTAGGGGACAGGGTGAATACGAGCAGTACGTC. Amino acids: CASNTNRLRGQGEYEQYV.

This chain joins TRBV7-2 and TRBJ2-1; 9 bases map to TRBD2. The junction had 10 bases not matched to a gene; V was cut back by 8 bases and J by 8 bases. This CDR3 has 14 amino acids. Germline values: CDR1 SGHTA, CDR2 FQGNSA. CDR3 residues: CASGPGLASYEQFF. The CDR3 nucleotides are TGTGCCAGCGGTCCGGGACTAGCCTCGTATGAGCAGTTCTTC.

The rearrangement links TRBV3-1 (or the pseudogene TRBV3-2) to TRBJ2-1; 11 positions agree with TRBD1. With 4 bases clipped from V and 5 bases from J, the junction kept 7 bases outside the gene matches. CDR3 length equals 16 residues. Germline CDR1 reads LGHDT; CDR2 reads YNNKEL (reference sequence). The CDR3 coding sequence is TGTGCCAGCAGCCCTTTAGGGACAGGGGGTCACAATGAGCAGTTCTTC. This translates into CASSPLGTGGHNEQFF.

The V and J genes are TRBV4-3 and TRBJ1-1; maybe TRBD1 (6 bases). The germline V gene encodes CDR1 LGHNA and CDR2 YSLEER. Trimming removed 4 bases from V and 5 bases from J, with 17 bases in between. This CDR3 comprises 15 residues. In nucleotides, the CDR3 is TGCGCCAGCAGCCCCGAGAGGTTGGGGGCGACTGAAGCTTTCTTT. Protein: CASSPERLGATEAFF.

This chain joins TRBV10-1 and TRBJ2-5, with D maybe TRBD1 (6 bases). The germline V gene has CDR1 WNHNN and CDR2 SYGVQD (reference sequence). The CDR3 spans 17 residues. The V and J ends lost 2 bases and 2 bases respectively, with 18 bases between them. CDR3 protein: CASSEGLGADKQETQYF. CDR3 coding DNA: TGCGCCAGCAGTGAGGGGTTGGGGGCGGATAAACAAGAGACCCAGTACTTC.

The chain uses TRBV3-1 (or the pseudogene TRBV3-2) and TRBJ2-2; D may be TRBD1 (6 bases). V was cut by 4 bases and J by 1 base, with 10 bases left in between. The germline V gene encodes CDR1 LGHDT and CDR2 YNNKEL (reference sequence). The CDR3 has 15 amino acids. The CDR3 nucleotides read TGTGCCAGCAGCCTACAGGGACAGAACACCGGGGAGCTGTTTTTT. Translation gives CASSLQGQNTGELFF.

Only a few counts were recorded for this clone. The chain is built from TRBV9 and TRBJ1-1; D unresolved. Trimming left V 0 bases short and J 5 bases short, with 8 bases between. This CDR3 region has 13 residues. Germline assignment: CDR1 SGDLS and CDR2 YYNGEE. CDR3 amino acids: CASSVAWSTEAFF. The CDR3 DNA sequence: TGTGCCAGCAGCGTAGCCTGGAGTACTGAAGCTTTCTTT.

The V call is TRBV18, the J call TRBJ1-2; TRBD1 matches 8 bases. V lost 3 bases, J lost 8 bases, and 5 bases stayed unmatched. This CDR3 has 13 amino acids. The germline V gene encodes CDR1 KGHSH and CDR2 LQKENI. DNA of the CDR3: TGTGCCAGCTCACCCGTGACAGGGGAAGGCTACACCTTC. This gives the protein CASSPVTGEGYTF.

The CDR3 loop is CASSALYEAFF. In DNA form, the CDR3 reads TGTGCCAGCAGTGCCCTATATGAAGCTTTCTTT. The chain joins TRBV25-1 to TRBJ1-1, with no clear D. The V end lost 4 bases, the J end lost 7 bases, and 7 bases lay between the germline ends. Germline loops: CDR1 MGHDK, CDR2 SYGVNS. This CDR3 contains 11 residues.

V is TRBV7-6 and J is TRBJ2-2; TRBD1 matches 12 bases. Germline V gene lookup returns CDR1 SGHVS and CDR2 FNYEAQ. CDR3 length: 22 amino acids. The J segment lost 0 bases and the V segment lost 6 bases, leaving 20 bases of the junction unmatched. CDR3 protein: CASRTGTGGAGVFWPNTGELFF. CDR3 DNA sequence: TGTGCCAGCAGAACCGGGACAGGGGGCGCCGGGGTTTTTTGGCCGAACACCGGGGAGCTGTTTTTT. Full variable domain (rest looked up from reference TRBV7-6 and TRBJ2-2): GAGVSQSPRYKVTKRGQDVALRCDPISGHVSLYWYRQALGQGPEFLTYFNYEAQQDKSGLPNDRFSAERPEGSISTLTIQRTEQRDSAMYRCASRTGTGGAGVFWPNTGELFFGEGSRLTVL.